These 28 T cell receptor beta chains came from one sample sequenced in a study of blood T cell repertoires in COVID-19. Method: immunoSEQ multiplex PCR; TCRdb's copy keeps in-frame clones and lacks some. The sample consists of more than 100,000 clones, 79% of them appearing once. The specimen sequenced was peripheral blood. The receptors derive from a woman over 75 with acute or convalescent COVID-19.

This chain connects TRBV14 to TRBJ1-4; no reliable D call. V gave up 1 base and J gave up 7 bases, with 10 bases separating them. This CDR3 has 14 amino acids. Germline values: CDR1 SGHDN, CDR2 FVKESK. The DNA of the CDR3 is TGTGCCAGCAGCCAAGCGGGGAGTACTGAAAAACTGTTTTTT. Its translation is CASSQAGSTEKLFF.

The J gene is TRBJ1-2, the V gene TRBV5-6, with a weak D call TRBD1 (6 bases). This CDR3 region has 14 residues. Germline CDR1 and CDR2: SGHDT and YYEEEE. V shed 6 bases and J shed 8 bases, with 20 bases lying between them. This CDR3 is CASTPGGGPPGYTF. CDR3 coding DNA: TGTGCCAGCACTCCCGGGGGGGGGCCGCCCGGCTACACCTTC.

The chain carries TRBV29-1 and TRBJ2-1; TRBD2 might be the D (6 bases). This CDR3 comprises 15 residues. Germline V gene data show CDR1 as SQVTM and CDR2 as ANQGSEA. Deletions cut 7 bases from V and 2 bases from J, with 18 bases between. The CDR3 DNA follows: TGCAGCGGCCATACCGGGACTCCCACCTACAATGAGCAGTTCTTC. This translates into CSGHTGTPTYNEQFF.

V is TRBV19 and J is TRBJ1-1, with D possibly TRBD1 on 5 matching bases. Germline-derived CDR1 and CDR2 are LNHDA and SQIVND (reference sequence). Between the trimmed V and J ends, which lost 1 base and 0 bases, there was a span of 9 bases. This CDR3 spans 15 amino acids. The CDR3 DNA sequence: TGTGCCAGTAGTATAGCTGTAGGGGTGAACACTGAAGCTTTCTTT. It codes for CASSIAVGVNTEAFF.

This clone ranks as medium-sized. The V and J genes are TRBV2 and TRBJ1-1; 8 positions agree with TRBD1. The V and J ends lost 6 bases and 14 bases, in that order; junction bases with no gene match: 14. Germline values: CDR1 SNHLY, CDR2 FYNNEI. The CDR3 runs 13 residues. CDR3 bases: TGTGCCAGCAGGACAGATTCAGACAGGGGCGGATTCTTT. Translated, it gives CASRTDSDRGGFF.

The chain joins TRBV5-8 to TRBJ1-2; D uncertain. The CDR3 totals 15 residues. With 0 bases removed from V and 0 bases from J, the gap between germline ends came to 9 bases. Germline values: CDR1 SGHTS, CDR2 YDEGEE. CDR3 in DNA: TGTGCCAGCAGCTTGGGGATTACAGCTAACTATGGCTACACCTTC. This encodes CASSLGITANYGYTF. The full variable domain, in which reference TRBV5-8 and TRBJ1-2 provide the parts outside the CDR3, is EAGVTQSPTHLIKTRGQQATLRCSPISGHTSVYWYQQALGLGLQFLLWYDEGEERNRGNFPPRFSGRQFPNYSSELNVNALELEDSALYLCASSLGITANYGYTFGSGTRLTVV.

This rearrangement joins TRBV6-5 to TRBJ2-7; D remains ambiguous. This CDR3 region has 11 residues. The germline V gene has CDR1 MNHEY and CDR2 SVGAGI. Trimming removed 6 bases at V and 5 bases at J, with 8 bases between. Here the CDR3 reads CASRRAHEQYF. DNA for the CDR3: TGTGCCAGCAGGCGCGCCCACGAGCAGTACTTC.

V and J are TRBV25-1 and TRBJ1-4; a possible D gene is TRBD1 (6 bases). Trimming pared 3 bases from V and 8 bases from J, leaving 16 bases between. CDR1 and CDR2 (germline): MGHDK, SYGVNS. This CDR3 is built from 15 residues. This CDR3 reads CASSDPAAGEEKLFF. In DNA form, the CDR3 reads TGTGCCAGCAGTGATCCCGCGGCAGGGGAAGAAAAACTGTTTTTT. Looking up the rest from reference TRBV25-1 and TRBJ1-4 gives the full variable domain: EADIYQTPRYLVIGTGKKITLECSQTMGHDKMYWYQQDPGMELHLIHYSYGVNSTEKGDLSSESTVSRIRTEHFPLTLESARPSHTSQYLCASSDPAAGEEKLFFGSGTQLSVL.

V and J are TRBV27 and TRBJ2-3, with TRBD2 identical over 12 bases. With V trimmed by 4 bases and J by 2 bases, 4 bases remained unmatched. The CDR3 runs 16 residues. Germline values: CDR1 MNHEY, CDR2 SMNVEV (reference sequence). CDR3 loop: CASSSLAGGLTDTQYF. CDR3 coding DNA: TGTGCCAGCAGTTCTCTAGCGGGGGGGCTCACAGATACGCAGTATTTT.

The chain links TRBV19 to TRBJ2-3, with 7 positions matching TRBD1. V shed 7 bases, J shed 2 bases, and the junction held 12 bases outside the gene matches. Germline V gene data show CDR1 as LNHDA and CDR2 as SQIVND (reference sequence). The CDR3 is 16 residues long. CDR3 sequence (DNA): TGTGCCAGTAACAACAGGGGCCGGCTTGCCACAGATACGCAGTATTTT. Translating it yields CASNNRGRLATDTQYF.

The chain has TRBV19 and TRBJ1-4; 9 nucleotides line up with TRBD1. The CDR3 has 15 amino acids. J was trimmed by 8 bases and V by 1 base; bases with no gene match: 5. The germline V gene encodes CDR1 LNHDA and CDR2 SQIVND (reference sequence). The CDR3 coding sequence is TGTGCCAGTAGTATAGCGGGACAGGGCAGGGAAAAACTGTTTTTT. This encodes CASSIAGQGREKLFF. Using reference TRBV19 and TRBJ1-4 for the parts outside the CDR3, the full variable domain is DGGITQSPKYLFRKEGQNVTLSCEQNLNHDAMYWYRQDPGQGLRLIYYSQIVNDFQKGDIAEGYSVSREKKESFPLTVTSAQKNPTAFYLCASSIAGQGREKLFFGSGTQLSVL.

This sequence joins TRBV5-1 and TRBJ2-2; 7 bases are a match to TRBD1. V lost 4 bases and J lost 5; bases outside the gene matches: 11. The CDR3 contains 16 residues. Germline lookup yields CDR1 SGHRS and CDR2 YFSETQ. The CDR3 DNA sequence: TGCGCCAGCAGCACGCGACAGGGTTTAGGGACCGGGGAGCTGTTTTTT. Translated: CASSTRQGLGTGELFF.

About this clone: At one end the junction does not follow the germline gene, possibly because of a read error. The rearrangement links TRBV30 to TRBJ1-2, with D maybe TRBD1 (5 bases). The V gene's germline CDR1 is GTSNPN and CDR2 SVGIG (reference sequence). There are 14 residues in the CDR3. The CDR3 is CAWSPKGLGDVMAF. CDR3 coding DNA: TGTGCCTGGAGTCCTAAGGGGTTGGGCGACGTAATGGCCTTC.

The V call is TRBV2, the J call TRBJ1-6; TRBD1 agrees at 12 bases. Germline lookup yields CDR1 SNHLY and CDR2 FYNNEI. Trimming cost V 6 bases and J 7 bases; bases outside gene matches: 4. The CDR3 runs 15 residues. The CDR3 DNA sequence: TGTGCCAGCAGCGGGACAGGGGGCGCCAATTCACCCCTCCACTTT. As protein: CASSGTGGANSPLHF.

The chain couples TRBV6-5 to TRBJ2-7, with D perhaps TRBD2 (7 bases). The germline V gene has CDR1 MNHEY and CDR2 SVGAGI. CDR3 size: 15 residues. V was clipped by 0 bases and J by 4 bases, with 13 bases between them. In DNA, the CDR3 is TGTGCCAGCAGTTACTCGAGGGGGGGAATTTACGAGCAGTACTTC. Encoded protein: CASSYSRGGIYEQYF.

The chain employs TRBV3-1 (or the pseudogene TRBV3-2) and TRBJ2-7, with 11 nucleotides matching TRBD1. The CDR3 has 15 amino acids. Germline trimming cut 4 bases from V and 5 bases from J; bases unmatched to any gene: 7. In germline, CDR1 is LGHDT, CDR2 YNNKEL (reference sequence). The CDR3 DNA reads as TGTGCCAGCAGCCTCCCGGGACAGGGGGACGACGAGCAGTACTTC. Amino acids: CASSLPGQGDDEQYF.

CDR3 coding DNA: TGTGCCTGGAGTAGGAGGGGCGCATCAGGAAACACCATATATTTT. Translating it yields CAWSRRGASGNTIYF. V usage is TRBV30 and J usage is TRBJ1-3; D might be TRBD1 (5 bases). Looked up from germline, CDR1 is GTSNPN and CDR2 is SVGIG (reference sequence). Trimming took 2 bases from V and 4 from J, leaving 15 bases between them. There are 15 residues in the CDR3.

V is TRBV4-2 and J is TRBJ2-7; TRBD2 agrees at 15 bases. The CDR3 has 15 residues. V shed 0 bases, J shed 10 bases, and the junction held 4 bases outside the gene matches. Germline CDR1 is LGHNA and CDR2 is YNFKEQ. CDR3 sequence: CASSQEGTSGRHQYF. The CDR3 nucleotides are TGTGCCAGCAGCCAAGAAGGGACTAGCGGGAGGCACCAGTACTTC.

This rearrangement joins TRBV28 to TRBJ1-2; D is unclear. The CDR3 totals 12 residues. The germline V gene has CDR1 MDHEN and CDR2 SYDVKM. V lost 6 bases and J lost 4, with 9 bases in between. The CDR3 nucleotides are TGTGCCAGCAGCCGAGAGTTCTATGGCTACACCTTC. Protein sequence: CASSREFYGYTF.

The V gene is TRBV7-2, the J gene TRBJ1-1; D is unclear. V lost 2 bases, J lost 3 bases, and 7 bases lay in between. The CDR3 covers 13 residues. Germline values: CDR1 SGHTA, CDR2 FQGNSA. CDR3 sequence reads: CASSLQKDTEAFF. The CDR3 DNA reads TGTGCCAGCAGCTTACAGAAAGACACTGAAGCTTTCTTT.

This sequence joins TRBV6-1 and TRBJ1-2; 7 bases are a match to TRBD1. Germline trimming cut 2 bases from V and 2 bases from J; bases unmatched to any gene: 5. This CDR3 has 15 residues. Per the germline V gene, CDR1 is MNHNS and CDR2 is SASEGT. CDR3 DNA sequence: TGTGCCAGCAGTGAACGACAGGGCCCCAACTATGGCTACACCTTC. Residues: CASSERQGPNYGYTF.

This chain links TRBV5-6 with TRBJ1-1; TRBD1 is a possible D gene (6 bases). Germline V gene sequence: CDR1 SGHDT, CDR2 YYEEEE. This CDR3 contains 15 residues. The V and J ends lost 4 bases and 1 base respectively, with 14 bases between them. DNA of the CDR3: TGTGCCAGCAGCGCCCTGAGGACAGCGAACACTGAAGCTTTCTTT. It encodes CASSALRTANTEAFF.

The genes are TRBV30 and TRBJ1-3, with a weak D call TRBD1 (5 bases). V was clipped by 0 bases and J by 0 bases, with 9 bases between them. This CDR3 spans 15 amino acids. Germline V gene data show CDR1 as GTSNPN and CDR2 as SVGIG (reference sequence). The CDR3 DNA follows: TGTGCCTGGAGTGTCTGGGGCTCCTCTGGAAACACCATATATTTT. Its translation is CAWSVWGSSGNTIYF.

The chain joins TRBV4-3 to TRBJ2-3; D might be TRBD2 (5 bases). From germline, CDR1 is LGHNA and CDR2 YSLEER. Trimming left V 1 base short and J 4 bases short, with 15 bases between. The CDR3 covers 16 residues. The CDR3 region is CASSQGPPGNADTQYF. The CDR3 region has the DNA TGCGCCAGCAGCCAAGGGCCACCGGGAAACGCAGATACGCAGTATTTT.

V and J are TRBV30 and TRBJ1-6, with 8 bases that match TRBD1. Germline-derived CDR1 and CDR2 are GTSNPN and SVGIG (reference sequence). Germline trimming cut 4 bases from V and 9 bases from J; bases unmatched to any gene: 5. The CDR3 is 13 amino acids. CDR3 loop: CAWTGQDSSPLHF. DNA of the CDR3: TGTGCCTGGACGGGACAGGATTCTTCACCCCTCCACTTT.

The chain joins TRBV4-3 to TRBJ2-3; 10 bases align to TRBD2. Per germline, CDR1 LGHNA and CDR2 YSLEER. This CDR3 region has 17 residues. V trimming: 0 bases; J trimming: 0 bases; junction bases outside the gene matches: 3. CDR3 loop: CASSQDGTSASTDTQYF. The CDR3 DNA reads as TGCGCCAGCAGCCAAGACGGGACTAGCGCCAGCACAGATACGCAGTATTTT.

The table lists this clone with a count of one. V is TRBV6-6 and J is TRBJ1-1; perhaps TRBD1 as D (5 bases). The CDR3 runs to 13 residues. The germline V and J ends were trimmed by 6 bases and 4 bases, with 12 bases remaining between them. Germline CDR1 and CDR2: MNHNY and SVGAGI (reference sequence). CDR3 nucleotide sequence: TGTGCCAGCAGCCCCAGGGTCTCCACTGAAGCTTTCTTT. It yields the protein CASSPRVSTEAFF.

The chain links TRBV6-1 to TRBJ2-2, with a possible D match to TRBD2 (6 bases). The ends were cut back, 1 base at V and 0 bases at J, with 9 bases in the middle. Germline V gene sequence: CDR1 MNHNS, CDR2 SASEGT. The CDR3 runs 16 residues. The CDR3, as DNA: TGTGCCAGCAGTGAAGAGGCGGGGTCGAACACCGGGGAGCTGTTTTTT. Encoded protein: CASSEEAGSNTGELFF.